Here is one T cell receptor beta chain with its context. Its matching antigen is unknown. The sample belongs to a study of T cell responses to AZD1222 COVID-19 vaccine. The CDR3 spans 15 residues. CDR1 is SGHTA and CDR2 is FQGNSA in the germline V gene. The ends were cut back, 1 base at V and 6 bases at J, with 13 bases in the middle. Study-wide results and limits: There were mostly white British donors and more females than males, and clonal diversity was possibly underestimated. Just 5 to 7 AZD1222 recipients were seropositive at baseline.

Profiling relied on immunoSEQ multiplex PCR, and the TCRdb table lists in-frame clones only, not all of them. The sample includes some 150,000 clones, roughly 90% of them seen just once. The input for sequencing was peripheral blood, taken on day 0 of AZD1222 vaccination. V usage is TRBV7-2 and J usage is TRBJ1-5; a weak D match, TRBD1 (6 bases). The receptor was derived from an adult in good health. CDR3 amino acids: CASSLGGGAVQPQHF. CDR3 coding DNA: TGTGCCAGCAGCTTAGGCGGGGGGGCGGTTCAGCCCCAGCATTTT.